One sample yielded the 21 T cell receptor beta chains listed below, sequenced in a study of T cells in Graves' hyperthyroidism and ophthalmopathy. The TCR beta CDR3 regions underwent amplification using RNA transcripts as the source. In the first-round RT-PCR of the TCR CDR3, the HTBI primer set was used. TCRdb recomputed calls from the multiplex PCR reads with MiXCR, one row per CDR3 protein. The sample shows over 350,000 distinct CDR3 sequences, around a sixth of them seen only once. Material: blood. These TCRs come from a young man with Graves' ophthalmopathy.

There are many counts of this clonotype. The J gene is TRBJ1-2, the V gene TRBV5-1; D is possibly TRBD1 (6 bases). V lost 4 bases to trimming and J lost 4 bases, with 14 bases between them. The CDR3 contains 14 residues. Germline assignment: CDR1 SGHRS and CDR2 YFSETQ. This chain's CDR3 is CASSPEGDFYGYTF. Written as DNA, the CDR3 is TGCGCCAGCAGCCCCGAGGGGGACTTCTATGGCTACACCTTC.

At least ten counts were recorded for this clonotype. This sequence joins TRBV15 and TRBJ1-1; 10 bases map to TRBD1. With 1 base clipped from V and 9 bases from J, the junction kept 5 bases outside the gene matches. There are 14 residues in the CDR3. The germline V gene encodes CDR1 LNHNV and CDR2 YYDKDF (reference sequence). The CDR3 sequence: CATSRAGTGVKAFF. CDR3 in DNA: TGTGCCACCAGCAGAGCCGGGACAGGGGTAAAAGCTTTCTTT.

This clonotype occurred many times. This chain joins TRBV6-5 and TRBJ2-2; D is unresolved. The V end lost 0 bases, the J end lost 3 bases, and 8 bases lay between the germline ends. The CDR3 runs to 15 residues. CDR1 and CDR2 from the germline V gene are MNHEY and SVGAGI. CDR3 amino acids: CASSYSPRYTGELFF. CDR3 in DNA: TGTGCCAGCAGTTACTCGCCTAGATACACCGGGGAGCTGTTTTTT.

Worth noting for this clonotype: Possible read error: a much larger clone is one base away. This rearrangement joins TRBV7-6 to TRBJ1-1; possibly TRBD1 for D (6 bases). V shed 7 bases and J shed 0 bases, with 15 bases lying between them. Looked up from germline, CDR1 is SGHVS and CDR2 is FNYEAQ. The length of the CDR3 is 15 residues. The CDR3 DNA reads TGTGCCAGCAAGACGCAGGGGACACTGAACACTGAAGCTTTCTTT. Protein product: CASKTQGTLNTEAFF.

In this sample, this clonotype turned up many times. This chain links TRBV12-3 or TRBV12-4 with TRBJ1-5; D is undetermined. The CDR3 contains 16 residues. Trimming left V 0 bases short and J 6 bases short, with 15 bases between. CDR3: CASSLAQAISGQPQHF. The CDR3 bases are TGTGCCAGCAGTTTAGCGCAGGCTATTTCGGGTCAGCCCCAGCATTTT.

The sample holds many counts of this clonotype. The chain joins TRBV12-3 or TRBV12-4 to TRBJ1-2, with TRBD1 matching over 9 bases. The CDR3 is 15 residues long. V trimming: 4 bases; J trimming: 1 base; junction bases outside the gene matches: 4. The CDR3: CASSSPGQGNYGYTF. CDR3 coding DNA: TGTGCCAGCAGTTCCCCGGGACAGGGTAACTATGGCTACACCTTC.

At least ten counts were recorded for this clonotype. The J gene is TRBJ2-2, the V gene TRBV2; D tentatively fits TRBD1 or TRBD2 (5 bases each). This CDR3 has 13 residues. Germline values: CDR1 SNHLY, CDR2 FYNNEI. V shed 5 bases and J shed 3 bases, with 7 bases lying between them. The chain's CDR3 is CASSRGDTGELFF. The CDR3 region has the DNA TGTGCCAGCAGTCGAGGGGACACCGGGGAGCTGTTTTTT.

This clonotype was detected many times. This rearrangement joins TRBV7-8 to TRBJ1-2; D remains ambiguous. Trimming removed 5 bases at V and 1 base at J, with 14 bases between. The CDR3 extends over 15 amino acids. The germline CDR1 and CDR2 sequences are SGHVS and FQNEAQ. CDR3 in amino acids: CASSQTLGLNYGYTF. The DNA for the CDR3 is TGTGCCAGCAGCCAAACCCTAGGGCTTAACTATGGCTACACCTTC.

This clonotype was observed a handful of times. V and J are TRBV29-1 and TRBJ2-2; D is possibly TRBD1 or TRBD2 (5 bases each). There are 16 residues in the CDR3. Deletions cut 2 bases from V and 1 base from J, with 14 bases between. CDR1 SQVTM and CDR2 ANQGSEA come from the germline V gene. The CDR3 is CSVELEEGQNTGELFF. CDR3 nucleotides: TGCAGCGTTGAATTGGAAGAGGGGCAGAACACCGGGGAGCTGTTTTTT.

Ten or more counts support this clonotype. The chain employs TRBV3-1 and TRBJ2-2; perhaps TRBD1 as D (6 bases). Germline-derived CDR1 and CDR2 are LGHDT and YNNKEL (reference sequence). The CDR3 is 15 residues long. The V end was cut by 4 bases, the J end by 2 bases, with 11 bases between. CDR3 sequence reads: CASSRDTKNTGELFF. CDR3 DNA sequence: TGTGCCAGCAGCCGGGACACCAAAAACACCGGGGAGCTGTTTTTT.

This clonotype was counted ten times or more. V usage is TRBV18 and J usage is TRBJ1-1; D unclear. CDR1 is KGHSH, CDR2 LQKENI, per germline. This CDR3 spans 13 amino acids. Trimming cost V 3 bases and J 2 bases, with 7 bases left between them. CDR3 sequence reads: CASSPTPNTEAFF. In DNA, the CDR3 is TGTGCCAGCTCACCCACACCAAACACTGAAGCTTTCTTT.

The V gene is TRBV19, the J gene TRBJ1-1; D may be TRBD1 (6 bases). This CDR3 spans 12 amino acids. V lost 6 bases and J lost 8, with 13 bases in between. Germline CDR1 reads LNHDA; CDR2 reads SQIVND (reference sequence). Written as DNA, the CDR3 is TGTGCCAGTAGCCCAGGGGCGGCAGAAGCTTTCTTT. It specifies CASSPGAAEAFF.

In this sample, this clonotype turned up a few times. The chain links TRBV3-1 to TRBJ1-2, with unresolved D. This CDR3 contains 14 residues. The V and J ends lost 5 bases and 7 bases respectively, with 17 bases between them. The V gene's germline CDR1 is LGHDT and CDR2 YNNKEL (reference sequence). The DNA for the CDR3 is TGTGCCAGCAGCTATTCCGGCCCGCAGAGTGGCTACACCTTC. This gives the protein CASSYSGPQSGYTF.

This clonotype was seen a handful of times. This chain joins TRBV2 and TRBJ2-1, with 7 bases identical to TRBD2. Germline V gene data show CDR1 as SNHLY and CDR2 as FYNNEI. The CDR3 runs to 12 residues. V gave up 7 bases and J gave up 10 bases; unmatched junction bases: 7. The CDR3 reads CASIPASGEQFF. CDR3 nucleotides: TGTGCCAGCATCCCTGCTAGCGGAGAGCAGTTCTTC.

CDR3 region: CASSKDNSGNTIYF. The CDR3 DNA reads as TGCGCCAGCAGCAAGGACAACTCTGGAAACACCATATATTTT. V gene TRBV5-1 combines with J gene TRBJ1-3, with a possible D match to TRBD1 (5 bases). The germline V and J ends were trimmed by 4 bases and 0 bases, with 8 bases remaining between them. CDR1 is SGHRS and CDR2 is YFSETQ in the germline V gene. The CDR3 contains 14 residues. Together with reference TRBV5-1 and TRBJ1-3, the CDR3 gives the full variable domain: KAGVTQTPRYLIKTRGQQVTLSCSPISGHRSVSWYQQTPGQGLQFLFEYFSETQRNKGNFPGRFSGRQFSNSRSEMNVSTLELGDSALYLCASSKDNSGNTIYFGEGSWLTVV.

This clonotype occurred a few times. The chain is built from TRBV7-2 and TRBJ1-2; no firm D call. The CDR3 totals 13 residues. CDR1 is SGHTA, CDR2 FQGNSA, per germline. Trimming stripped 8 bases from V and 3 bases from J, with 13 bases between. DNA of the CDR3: TGTGCCAGCTCCAAAGCCCAGCACTATGGCTACACCTTC. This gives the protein CASSKAQHYGYTF.

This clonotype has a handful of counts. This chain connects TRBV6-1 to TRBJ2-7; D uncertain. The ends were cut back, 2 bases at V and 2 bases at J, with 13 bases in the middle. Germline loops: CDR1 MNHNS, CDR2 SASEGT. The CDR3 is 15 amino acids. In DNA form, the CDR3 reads TGTGCCAGCAGTGAAATCAAGGGCGAGGCCTACGAGCAGTACTTC. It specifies CASSEIKGEAYEQYF.

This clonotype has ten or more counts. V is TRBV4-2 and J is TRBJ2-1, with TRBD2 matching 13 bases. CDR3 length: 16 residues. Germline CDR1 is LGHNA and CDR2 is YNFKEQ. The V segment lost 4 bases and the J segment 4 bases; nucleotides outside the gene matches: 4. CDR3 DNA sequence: TGTGCCAGCAGCCTTGGGACTAGCGGGGTGTACAATGAGCAGTTCTTC. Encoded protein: CASSLGTSGVYNEQFF.

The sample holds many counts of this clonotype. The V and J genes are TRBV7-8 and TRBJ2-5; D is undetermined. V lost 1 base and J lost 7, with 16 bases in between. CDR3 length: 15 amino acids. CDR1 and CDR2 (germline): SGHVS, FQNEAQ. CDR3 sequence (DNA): TGTGCCAGCAGCTTAGAAGTTTTCGCGGTGGGGACCCAGTACTTC. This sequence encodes CASSLEVFAVGTQYF.

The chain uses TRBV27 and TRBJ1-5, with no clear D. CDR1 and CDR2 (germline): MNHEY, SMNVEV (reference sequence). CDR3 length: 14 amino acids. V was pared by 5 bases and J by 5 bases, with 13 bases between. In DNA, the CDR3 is TGTGCCAGCAGTGTTGCGGGGAGGCATCAGCCCCAGCATTTT. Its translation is CASSVAGRHQPQHF.

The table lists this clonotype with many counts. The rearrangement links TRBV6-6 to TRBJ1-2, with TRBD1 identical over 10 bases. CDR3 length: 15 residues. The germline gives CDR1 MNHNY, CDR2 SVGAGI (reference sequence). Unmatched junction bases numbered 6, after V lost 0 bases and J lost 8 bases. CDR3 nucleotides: TGTGCCAGCAGTTACTCGGGACAGGGGCCAGGAGGCTACACCTTC. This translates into CASSYSGQGPGGYTF.